One and the same sample provided the 29 T cell receptor beta chains below, sequenced in a study of identical twins. TCRdb processed the 5' RACE reads anew with MiXCR; each CDR3 protein has one entry. The data contain hundreds of thousands of distinct CDR3 sequences, approximately 9% of them seen just once; the ten biggest clones take up 0.98%. This sample was also put to use in a study of yellow fever vaccine responses in identical twins.

Sequenced sample: PBMCs. The receptors originated from a woman aged 18-29 years in good health.

This clonotype has only one observation. The chain has TRBV12-5 and TRBJ2-1; either TRBD1 or TRBD2 may supply D (5 bases each). V gave up 2 bases and J gave up 4 bases, with 9 bases separating them. Germline CDR1 and CDR2: LGHNT and FRNRAP. The CDR3 is 14 amino acids. Written as DNA, the CDR3 is TGTGCTAGTGGTTTGTTGGGGGAGTACAATGAGCAGTTCTTC. Its protein is CASGLLGEYNEQFF.

The chain links TRBV20-1 to TRBJ2-7; 12 nucleotides align to TRBD1. The germline V gene encodes CDR1 DFQATT and CDR2 SNEGSKA (reference sequence). Trimming at V came to 1 base and at J to 2 bases, leaving 24 bases not matched to a gene. This CDR3 is built from 22 residues. The CDR3 DNA sequence: TGCAGTGCTAGAGGCCCATCCCGCGCGGGACAGGGGGCGTCTTGGTCGGCCTACGAGCAGTACTTC. Protein: CSARGPSRAGQGASWSAYEQYF.

This clonotype was picked up a small number of times. This sequence joins TRBV3-1 and TRBJ2-7; TRBD2 might be the D (7 bases). V lost 4 bases and J lost 5, with 18 bases in between. Germline V gene data show CDR1 as LGHDT and CDR2 as YNNKEL (reference sequence). This CDR3 has 15 amino acids. The CDR3 spells CASSPTGGLGDEQYF. CDR3 DNA sequence: TGTGCCAGCAGCCCCACCGGGGGGCTTGGTGACGAGCAGTACTTC.

The chain carries TRBV4-3 and TRBJ2-2, with 7 bases aligning to TRBD1. The CDR3 sequence is 15 residues long. The V gene's germline CDR1 is LGHNA and CDR2 YSLEER. With 1 base clipped from V and 6 bases from J, the junction kept 5 bases outside the gene matches. The CDR3 sequence is CASSQGTGKSGELFF. The CDR3 DNA reads TGCGCCAGCAGCCAAGGGACAGGAAAATCCGGGGAGCTGTTTTTT.

The chain couples TRBV6-5 to TRBJ1-1; D is ambiguous. CDR1 and CDR2 (germline): MNHEY, SVGAGI. CDR3 length: 16 residues. The V gene lost 1 base and the J gene lost 5 bases, with 17 bases spanning the gap. The CDR3 loop is CASSYFTGGPETEAFF. Written as DNA, the CDR3 is TGTGCCAGCAGTTACTTTACGGGTGGCCCAGAGACTGAAGCTTTCTTT.

The chain combines TRBV20-1 with TRBJ2-7; D perhaps matches TRBD1 (6 bases). Trimming removed 7 bases from V and 2 bases from J, with 15 bases in between. The CDR3 consists of 13 residues. CDR1 is DFQATT, CDR2 SNEGSKA, per germline (reference sequence). The CDR3 nucleotides are TGCAGTGTTACCGGGACATACACCTACGAGCAGTACTTC. Protein product: CSVTGTYTYEQYF.

This clonotype was seen a handful of times. The genes are TRBV20-1 and TRBJ2-7, with 8 bases matching TRBD1. Trimming removed 5 bases from V and 7 bases from J; junction bases left unmatched: 10. The CDR3 length is 13 residues. Germline assignment: CDR1 DFQATT and CDR2 SNEGSKA (reference sequence). The CDR3 is CSAPTGGSGEQYF. CDR3 sequence (DNA): TGCAGTGCTCCTACAGGGGGGAGTGGGGAGCAGTACTTC.

This clonotype was seen more than once but under ten times. The genes are TRBV7-6 and TRBJ1-6; a possible D gene is TRBD1 (5 bases). Germline CDR1 reads SGHVS; CDR2 reads FNYEAQ. There are 15 residues in the CDR3. The V gene lost 3 bases and the J gene lost 9 bases, with 15 bases spanning the gap. The CDR3: CASSFSDSDRSPLHF. CDR3 in DNA: TGTGCCAGCAGCTTTAGCGACAGCGACCGTTCACCCCTCCACTTT.

This clonotype was detected many times. This rearrangement joins TRBV5-1 to TRBJ2-3; tentative D call: TRBD2 (5 bases). Germline V gene sequence: CDR1 SGHRS, CDR2 YFSETQ. The germline V and J ends were trimmed by 1 base and 1 base, with 10 bases remaining between them. The CDR3 spans 15 residues. The CDR3 region is CASSLSGDGTDTQYF. The CDR3 coding sequence is TGCGCCAGCAGCTTGTCCGGGGATGGCACAGATACGCAGTATTTT.

This clonotype was seen only a few times. CDR3 residues: CASTTGEQGRWYNEQFF. The CDR3 coding sequence is TGTGCCAGCACCACAGGCGAACAGGGGAGATGGTACAATGAGCAGTTCTTC. This rearrangement joins TRBV12-3 or TRBV12-4 to TRBJ2-1; TRBD1 agrees at 7 bases. Trimming removed 7 bases from V and 4 bases from J; junction bases left unmatched: 16. The CDR3 is 17 amino acids.

The V gene is TRBV11-2, the J gene TRBJ2-7; D remains ambiguous. V was cut by 2 bases and J by 2 bases, with 13 bases left in between. CDR1 and CDR2 from the germline V gene are SGHAT and FQNNGV. The length of the CDR3 is 15 residues. The CDR3 region has the DNA TGTGCCAGCAGCTTATCGCCGGTAGGGCCCTACGAGCAGTACTTC. Translation gives CASSLSPVGPYEQYF. Filled out from reference TRBV11-2 and TRBJ2-7, the complete variable domain reads EAGVAQSPRYKIIEKRQSVAFWCNPISGHATLYWYQQILGQGPKLLIQFQNNGVVDDSQLPKDRFSAERLKGVDSTLKIQPAKLEDSAVYLCASSLSPVGPYEQYFGPGTRLTVT.

This clonotype was observed at least ten times. The CDR3 sequence: CSADGGIFEQFF. Here the CDR3 DNA reads TGCAGCGCGGACGGCGGGATTTTTGAGCAGTTCTTC. The chain carries TRBV29-1 and TRBJ2-1; perhaps TRBD2 as D (6 bases). In germline, CDR1 is SQVTM, CDR2 ANQGSEA. V was cut by 7 bases and J by 9 bases, with 16 bases left in between. The CDR3 is made up of 12 amino acids.

This clonotype turned up a few times. This chain connects TRBV7-3 to TRBJ2-1; 10 nucleotides agree with TRBD1. Germline CDR1 SGHTA, CDR2 FQGTGA. Trimming cost V 7 bases and J 6 bases; bases outside gene matches: 9. CDR3 length: 15 residues. The CDR3 sequence is CASTRDRGVINEQFF. CDR3 DNA: TGTGCCAGCACGCGGGACAGGGGCGTTATCAATGAGCAGTTCTTC.

This clonotype was seen many times. One junction end disagrees with the germline gene, perhaps due to a read error. This chain uses TRBV12-3 or TRBV12-4 with TRBJ2-1; tentatively, D is TRBD1 (5 bases). This CDR3 contains 11 residues. Here the CDR3 reads CASSPDKEQFF. In DNA, the CDR3 is TGTGCCAGCAGTCCGGACAAGGAGCAGTTCTTC.

This clonotype was seen a handful of times. The chain uses TRBV10-3 and TRBJ2-3, with TRBD2 matching over 12 bases. This CDR3 comprises 16 residues. The J segment lost 5 bases and the V segment lost 3 bases, leaving 6 bases of the junction unmatched. Looked up from germline, CDR1 is ENHRY and CDR2 is SYGVKD. DNA for the CDR3: TGTGCCATCAGTGATATCCTAGCGGGAGGGGGAGATACGCAGTATTTT. It translates to CAISDILAGGGDTQYF.

This clonotype came up many times. The chain links TRBV6-2 or TRBV6-3 to TRBJ2-5, with TRBD2 identical over 9 bases. The CDR3 is 16 amino acids. The V and J ends lost 7 bases and 5 bases, in that order; junction bases with no gene match: 14. Germline-derived CDR1 and CDR2 are MNHEY and SVGEGT. As DNA, the CDR3 is TGTGCCAGCACCCGAGACCTAGCGGGAATGGAGGAGACCCAGTACTTC. Translation: CASTRDLAGMEETQYF.

This clonotype showed up just a few times. The chain uses TRBV7-2 and TRBJ1-4; no definite D call. This CDR3 spans 15 amino acids. Germline CDR1 reads SGHTA; CDR2 reads FQGNSA. With 4 bases removed from V and 3 bases from J, the gap between germline ends came to 12 bases. Here the CDR3 reads CASSSGGPANEKLFF. For the CDR3, the DNA is TGTGCCAGCAGCTCAGGAGGGCCGGCTAATGAAAAACTGTTTTTT.

This clonotype showed up many times. The chain carries TRBV6-1 and TRBJ2-1, with 12 bases identical to TRBD1. CDR3 length: 15 residues. From germline, CDR1 is MNHNS and CDR2 SASEGT. J was trimmed by 7 bases and V by 5 bases; bases with no gene match: 6. CDR3 bases: TGTGCCAGCAGTCGGGACAGGGGGCGCTGGAATGAGCAGTTCTTC. Its protein product is CASSRDRGRWNEQFF.

This clonotype was counted at least ten times. V gene TRBV5-1 combines with J gene TRBJ2-1; D gene ambiguous. V was clipped by 0 bases and J by 7 bases, with 8 bases between them. The length of the CDR3 is 13 residues. Germline V lookup: CDR1 SGHRS, CDR2 YFSETQ. The CDR3 is CASSLAWVNEQFF. The CDR3, as DNA: TGCGCCAGCAGCTTGGCGTGGGTTAATGAGCAGTTCTTC. Combining the CDR3 with reference TRBV5-1 and TRBJ2-1 gives the whole variable domain KAGVTQTPRYLIKTRGQQVTLSCSPISGHRSVSWYQQTPGQGLQFLFEYFSETQRNKGNFPGRFSGRQFSNSRSEMNVSTLELGDSALYLCASSLAWVNEQFFGPGTRLTVL.

Ten or more counts support this clonotype. The chain joins TRBV12-3 or TRBV12-4 to TRBJ2-7; D may correspond to TRBD1 or TRBD2 (5 bases each). The CDR3 length is 13 residues. With 3 bases removed from V and 5 bases from J, the gap between germline ends came to 11 bases. The DNA of the CDR3 is TGTGCCAGCAGTTTCAGGGACGGCCACGAGCAGTACTTC. Translated: CASSFRDGHEQYF.

This clonotype was counted only a few times. This chain links TRBV20-1 with TRBJ2-7; D not resolved. The CDR3 extends over 13 amino acids. V lost 0 bases and J 4 bases, leaving 10 bases between the germline ends. In germline, CDR1 is DFQATT, CDR2 SNEGSKA (reference sequence). The CDR3 sequence: CSARDPLRYEQYF. The CDR3 DNA follows: TGCAGTGCTAGAGACCCCCTGAGATACGAGCAGTACTTC.

V and J are TRBV6-5 and TRBJ2-1, with D perhaps TRBD2 (5 bases). CDR1 is MNHEY, CDR2 SVGAGI, per germline. The ends were cut back, 4 bases at V and 7 bases at J, with 14 bases in the middle. The CDR3 is 14 amino acids. CDR3 amino acids: CASSCRETGNEQFF. The CDR3 DNA is TGTGCCAGCAGTTGCCGGGAAACGGGGAATGAGCAGTTCTTC.

The chain recombines TRBV7-3 with TRBJ2-2, with D perhaps TRBD1 (6 bases). There are 16 residues in the CDR3. The V gene lost 4 bases and the J gene lost 4 bases, with 16 bases spanning the gap. Germline assignment: CDR1 SGHTA and CDR2 FQGTGA. CDR3 DNA: TGTGCCAGCAGCTCCCGGACAGATTCGGGCACCGGGGAGCTGTTTTTT. This translates into CASSSRTDSGTGELFF.

Many counts were recorded for this clonotype. The chain joins TRBV28 to TRBJ1-1; 9 bases match TRBD1. The V gene end was trimmed by 5 bases and the J gene end by 2 bases; junction bases not matched to a gene: 9. CDR3 size: 16 residues. Germline lookup yields CDR1 MDHEN and CDR2 SYDVKM. CDR3 sequence reads: CASSSTGQGPNTEAFF. In DNA form, the CDR3 reads TGTGCCAGCAGTAGCACGGGACAGGGCCCCAACACTGAAGCTTTCTTT.

This clonotype was seen at least ten times. The chain has TRBV4-3 and TRBJ2-3; no clear D gene. Trimming stripped 1 base from V and 5 bases from J, with 10 bases between. The CDR3 has 14 amino acids. Germline V CDR1 and CDR2: LGHNA, YSLEER. The CDR3 is CASSQANWGDTQYF. CDR3 nucleotide sequence: TGCGCCAGCAGCCAAGCTAATTGGGGAGATACGCAGTATTTT.

The chain joins TRBV5-1 to TRBJ1-1, with unresolved D. Trimming shortened V by 6 bases and J by 2 bases, and 11 bases separated the two germline ends. CDR3 length: 13 amino acids. The germline CDR1 and CDR2 sequences are SGHRS and YFSETQ. CDR3 protein: CASIGPSNTEAFF. The CDR3, as DNA: TGCGCCAGCATAGGCCCCTCCAACACTGAAGCTTTCTTT.

The table lists this clonotype with many counts. This CDR3 reads CASSSTSGGNLYNEQFF. The CDR3 nucleotides are TGCGCCAGCAGCTCAACTAGCGGGGGGAATCTCTACAATGAGCAGTTCTTC. The chain uses TRBV5-1 and TRBJ2-1, with 12 positions matching TRBD2. Germline V gene data show CDR1 as SGHRS and CDR2 as YFSETQ. Unmatched junction bases numbered 7, after V lost 3 bases and J lost 3 bases. This CDR3 contains 17 residues.

The gene calls are TRBV6-2 or TRBV6-3 and TRBJ2-5; possibly TRBD1 for D (6 bases). The CDR3 spans 15 residues. CDR1 is MNHEY and CDR2 is SVGEGT in the germline V gene. Trimming took 1 base from V and 4 from J, leaving 13 bases between them. This chain's CDR3 is CASSYWNRVGETQYF. The CDR3 DNA reads TGTGCCAGCAGTTACTGGAACAGGGTTGGAGAGACCCAGTACTTC.

This clonotype was seen a few times. The DNA of the CDR3 is TGTGCCAGCAGTGAAAGGACAGGGGTAAACACTGAAGCTTTCTTT. This translates into CASSERTGVNTEAFF. The J gene is TRBJ1-1, the V gene TRBV2, with TRBD1 matching 9 bases. Germline V gives CDR1 SNHLY, CDR2 FYNNEI. This CDR3 contains 15 residues. Trimming took 2 bases from V and 2 from J; bases not matched to a gene: 3.